The 7 T cell receptor beta chains listed next were all sequenced from one sample in a study of T cell responses to AZD1222 COVID-19 vaccine (dated by TCRdb to about 2021). To prepare the library, the immunoSEQ multiplex PCR assay was applied. TCRdb's version of the immuneACCESS table is confined to in-frame rearrangements and falls short of the full clone set. An unresolved V gene accounts for under half of the shortfall where checked; the remainder is of unknown origin. This specimen's table enumerates about 140,000 clones. 2.2% of the sample is held by the ten biggest clonotypes. This specimen's time point label, interpreted: baseline before first vaccination. Sequencing was performed on peripheral blood. The receptors stem from an adult in good health.

The genes are TRBV2 and TRBJ2-1; 8 positions match TRBD1. The CDR3 extends over 16 amino acids. The germline V gene has CDR1 SNHLY and CDR2 FYNNEI. V trimming: 6 bases; J trimming: 4 bases; junction bases outside the gene matches: 11. The CDR3 protein is CASRRAGTGLYNEQFF. Written as DNA, the CDR3 is TGTGCCAGCAGGCGAGCCGGGACAGGCCTATACAATGAGCAGTTCTTC. The variable domain in full, completed from reference TRBV2 and TRBJ2-1, reads EPEVTQTPSHQVTQMGQEVILRCVPISNHLYFYWYRQILGQKVEFLVSFYNNEISEKSEIFDDQFSVERPDGSNFTLKIRSTKLEDSAMYFCASRRAGTGLYNEQFFGPGTRLTVL.

This rearrangement joins TRBV30 to TRBJ2-7; tentative D call: TRBD2 (6 bases). The CDR3 covers 14 residues. Germline V gives CDR1 GTSNPN, CDR2 SVGIG (reference sequence). Trimming left V 0 bases short and J 7 bases short, with 16 bases between. CDR3 sequence reads: CAWSVLGSGREQYF. DNA for the CDR3: TGTGCCTGGAGTGTACTCGGTTCAGGGAGGGAGCAGTACTTC.

V usage is TRBV29-1 and J usage is TRBJ1-4; D may be TRBD1 (6 bases). Germline-derived CDR1 and CDR2 are SQVTM and ANQGSEA. The V end lost 4 bases, the J end lost 6 bases, and 12 bases lay between the germline ends. The length of the CDR3 is 13 residues. The CDR3 reads CSVGGPAYEKLFF. DNA of the CDR3: TGCAGCGTTGGGGGGCCTGCCTATGAAAAACTGTTTTTT.

The genes are TRBV18 and TRBJ1-3, with 10 bases that match TRBD1. V trimming: 5 bases; J trimming: 2 bases; junction bases outside the gene matches: 6. The V gene's germline CDR1 is KGHSH and CDR2 LQKENI. The CDR3 is 16 residues long. The CDR3 protein is CASSLGQGFAGNTIYF. CDR3 in DNA: TGTGCCAGCTCATTGGGACAGGGGTTTGCTGGAAACACCATATATTTT.

The chain uses TRBV30 and TRBJ1-4; D is uncertain. Per the germline V gene, CDR1 is GTSNPN and CDR2 is SVGIG (reference sequence). Trimming took 3 bases from V and 8 from J, leaving 19 bases between them. The CDR3 is 15 residues long. This CDR3 is CAWSPQKRSREKLFF. CDR3 sequence (DNA): TGTGCCTGGAGCCCCCAGAAGAGATCGCGGGAAAAACTGTTTTTT.

The chain links TRBV29-1 to TRBJ1-2, with 10 bases aligning to TRBD1. Unmatched junction bases numbered 3, after V lost 0 bases and J lost 2 bases. Looked up from germline, CDR1 is SQVTM and CDR2 is ANQGSEA. The CDR3 has 15 residues. The CDR3 DNA reads as TGCAGCGTTGAAGACAGGGACAGGGGAAACTATGGCTACACCTTC. Translation gives CSVEDRDRGNYGYTF. The full variable domain, in which reference TRBV29-1 and TRBJ1-2 provide the parts outside the CDR3, is SAVISQKPSRDICQRGTSLTIQCQVDSQVTMMFWYRQQPGQSLTLIATANQGSEATYESGFVIDKFPISRPNLTFSTLTVSNMSPEDSSIYLCSVEDRDRGNYGYTFGSGTRLTVV.

This chain uses TRBV5-1 with TRBJ2-2; D not certain. V was clipped by 4 bases and J by 4 bases, with 17 bases between them. CDR3 size: 16 residues. Germline CDR1 and CDR2: SGHRS and YFSETQ. The CDR3 DNA reads as TGCGCCAGCAGCCCGGATACTCGGGCCTCCACCGGGGAGCTGTTTTTT. Residues: CASSPDTRASTGELFF.